A single sample is the source of the 9 T cell receptor beta chains below, sequenced in a study of blood T cell repertoires in COVID-19. Clones were sequenced by immunoSEQ multiplex PCR, and TCRdb holds only the in-frame ones, with some missing. The profile shows some 400,000 clones, approximately 87% of them singletons. Sample: peripheral blood. These receptors came from a woman in her thirties with COVID-19, enrolled during active disease.

The chain links TRBV6-2 or TRBV6-3 to TRBJ1-4; D is unresolved. The CDR3 loop spans 11 amino acids. V gave up 4 bases and J gave up 7 bases, with 4 bases separating them. The germline gives CDR1 MNHEY, CDR2 SVGEGT. This CDR3 is CASSSREKLFF. The CDR3 DNA sequence: TGTGCCAGCAGTTCCCGTGAAAAACTGTTTTTT.

This chain links TRBV9 with TRBJ2-7, with 9 bases that match TRBD2. This CDR3 contains 16 residues. With 0 bases clipped from V and 2 bases from J, the junction kept 6 bases outside the gene matches. Germline V gene sequence: CDR1 SGDLS, CDR2 YYNGEE. This CDR3 reads CASSVGSGRQAYEQYF. CDR3 DNA: TGTGCCAGCAGCGTAGGAAGCGGGAGGCAAGCCTACGAGCAGTACTTC.

This clone was found once. This chain connects TRBV5-1 to TRBJ2-3; 8 bases align to TRBD2. V lost 5 bases, J lost 7 bases, and 12 bases stayed unmatched. The CDR3 has 15 residues. The germline gives CDR1 SGHRS, CDR2 YFSETQ. The CDR3 DNA follows: TGCGCCAGCAGTTCGACTAGCGCTAGCGGGTATACGCAGTATTTT. This gives the protein CASSSTSASGYTQYF.

A remark on this clone: At one end, the junction sequence differs from germline, possibly due to a read error. The chain carries TRBV7-7 and TRBJ1-1; 8 bases map to TRBD1. This CDR3 is built from 13 residues. Germline assignment: CDR1 SSHAT and CDR2 FNYEAQ (reference sequence). The CDR3 sequence: CASSKDRAGEAFF. The CDR3 nucleotides read TGTGCTAGCAGCAAGGACAGGGCTGGTGAAGCTTTCTTT.

The chain joins TRBV28 to TRBJ2-3, with D possibly TRBD1 on 5 matching bases. Trimming took off 6 bases at V and 1 base at J, with 14 bases between the two ends. CDR1 is MDHEN, CDR2 SYDVKM, per germline. This CDR3 spans 15 amino acids. This chain's CDR3 is CASRLQGWGTDTQYF. The DNA of the CDR3 is TGTGCCAGCAGACTCCAGGGTTGGGGCACAGATACGCAGTATTTT.

CDR3: CASGLVTGTHADTQYF. In nucleotides, the CDR3 is TGTGCTAGTGGTTTGGTCACAGGGACGCACGCAGATACGCAGTATTTT. The genes are TRBV12-5 and TRBJ2-3; possibly TRBD1 for D (6 bases). Germline V gene lookup returns CDR1 LGHNT and CDR2 FRNRAP. V lost 0 bases, J lost 4 bases, and 14 bases lay in between. There are 16 residues in the CDR3.

The rearrangement uses TRBV3-1 (or the pseudogene TRBV3-2) and TRBJ2-3; 9 bases are a match to TRBD1. Trimming cost V 2 bases and J 1 base; bases outside gene matches: 13. The CDR3 totals 19 residues. Germline-derived CDR1 and CDR2 are LGHDT and YNNKEL (reference sequence). In nucleotides, the CDR3 is TGTGCCAGCAGCCAACCCCATCGGACAGGGGTCAGACGCACAGATACGCAGTATTTT. This codes for CASSQPHRTGVRRTDTQYF.

The chain uses TRBV9 and TRBJ1-6; D is perhaps TRBD1 (6 bases). V was cut by 0 bases and J by 7 bases, with 11 bases left in between. This CDR3 spans 15 amino acids. CDR1 SGDLS and CDR2 YYNGEE come from the germline V gene. As DNA, the CDR3 is TGTGCCAGCAGCGTAGAGGGAGGGGGGAATTCACCCCTCCACTTT. Protein: CASSVEGGGNSPLHF.

The V and J genes are TRBV5-4 and TRBJ2-1, with 13 bases fitting TRBD2. Trimming cost V 7 bases and J 6 bases; bases outside gene matches: 10. The CDR3 covers 16 residues. CDR1 is SGHNT, CDR2 YYREEE, per germline (reference sequence). The DNA for the CDR3 is TGTGCCAGCGCCCTGATCGGGACTAGCGGGATCAATGAGCAGTTCTTC. Protein: CASALIGTSGINEQFF. Combining the CDR3 with reference TRBV5-4 and TRBJ2-1 gives the whole variable domain ETGVTQSPTHLIKTRGQQVTLRCSSQSGHNTVSWYQQALGQGPQFIFQYYREEENGRGNFPPRFSGLQFPNYSSELNVNALELDDSALYLCASALIGTSGINEQFFGPGTRLTVL.